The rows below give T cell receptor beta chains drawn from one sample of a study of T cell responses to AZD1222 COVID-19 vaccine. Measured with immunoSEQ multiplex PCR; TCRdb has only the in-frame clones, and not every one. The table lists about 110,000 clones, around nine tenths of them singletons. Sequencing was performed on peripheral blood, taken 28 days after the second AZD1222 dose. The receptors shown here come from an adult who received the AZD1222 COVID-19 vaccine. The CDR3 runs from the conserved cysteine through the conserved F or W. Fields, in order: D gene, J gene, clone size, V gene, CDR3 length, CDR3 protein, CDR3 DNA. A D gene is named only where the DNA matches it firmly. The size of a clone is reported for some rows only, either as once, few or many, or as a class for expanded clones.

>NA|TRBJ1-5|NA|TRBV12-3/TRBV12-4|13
CASSPGDFQPQHF
TGTGCCAGCAGTCCAGGGGACTTTCAGCCCCAGCATTTT
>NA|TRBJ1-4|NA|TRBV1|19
CTSSHPGTGSIISNEKLFF
TGCACCAGCAGCCACCCCGGGACAGGGTCAATAATATCTAATGAAAAACTGTTTTTT
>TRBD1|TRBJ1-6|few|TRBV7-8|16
CASSLNRDRGNSPLHF
TGTGCCAGCAGCCTCAACCGGGACAGGGGCAATTCACCCCTCCACTTT
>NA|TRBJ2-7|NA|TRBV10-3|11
CAISESRDQYF
TGTGCCATCAGTGAGTCCCGGGATCAGTACTTC
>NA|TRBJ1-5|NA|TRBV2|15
CASRSGTLAGQPQHF
TGTGCCAGCAGGTCCGGGACACTGGCGGGTCAGCCCCAGCATTTT
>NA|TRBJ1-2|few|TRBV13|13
CASSLVGDYGYTF
TGTGCCAGCAGCTTAGTGGGAGACTATGGCTACACCTTC
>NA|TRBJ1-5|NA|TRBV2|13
CASSDRDVQPQHF
TGTGCCAGCAGTGACAGGGATGTTCAGCCCCAGCATTTT
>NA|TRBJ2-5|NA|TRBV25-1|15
CASSELGSKQETQYF
TGTGCCAGCAGTGAATTAGGGTCGAAGCAAGAGACCCAGTACTTC
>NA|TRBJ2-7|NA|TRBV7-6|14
CASSLGGVGYEQYF
TGTGCCAGCAGCTTAGGAGGGGTTGGCTACGAGCAGTACTTC
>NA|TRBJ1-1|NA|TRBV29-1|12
CSVWRRAGEAFF
TGCAGCGTCTGGAGGAGGGCAGGGGAAGCTTTCTTT
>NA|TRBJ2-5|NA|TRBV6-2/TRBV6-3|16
CASSSYGTSGRETQYF
TGTGCCAGCAGCTCCTATGGCACTTCTGGGAGGGAGACCCAGTACTTC
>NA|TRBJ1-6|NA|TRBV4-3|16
CASSQRPGRGNSPLHF
TGCGCCAGCAGCCAGAGACCGGGACGGGGTAATTCACCCCTCCACTTT
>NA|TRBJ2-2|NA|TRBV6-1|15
CASSEPRRNTGELFF
TGTGCCAGCAGTGAACCCAGACGGAACACCGGGGAGCTGTTTTTT
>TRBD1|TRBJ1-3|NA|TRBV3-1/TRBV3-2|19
CASSRHLSGTGLSGNTIYF
TGTGCCAGCAGCCGACATCTCTCCGGGACAGGGTTGTCTGGAAACACCATATATTTT
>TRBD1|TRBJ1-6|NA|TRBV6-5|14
CASKLGQGIPPLHF
TGTGCCAGCAAGTTAGGACAGGGAATACCACCCCTCCACTTT
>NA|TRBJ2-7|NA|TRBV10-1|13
CARNGTALYEQYF
TGCGCCAGAAACGGGACGGCCCTCTACGAGCAGTACTTC
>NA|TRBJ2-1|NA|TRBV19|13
CASSIVDARSQFF
TGTGCCAGTAGTATCGTGGACGCGAGATCGCAGTTCTTC
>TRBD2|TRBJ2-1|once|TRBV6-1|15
CASSERSGRLNEQFF
TGTGCCAGCAGTGAAAGGAGCGGGAGGTTAAATGAGCAGTTCTTC
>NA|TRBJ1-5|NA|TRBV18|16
CASSPETVNSNQPQHF
TGTGCCAGCTCACCGGAGACTGTAAATAGCAATCAGCCCCAGCATTTT
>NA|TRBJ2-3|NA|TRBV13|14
CASSLEEGGQGQYF
TGTGCCAGCAGCTTAGAAGAAGGGGGGCAGGGGCAGTATTTT
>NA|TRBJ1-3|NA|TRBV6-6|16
CASSYPFTGTGNTIYF
TGTGCCAGCAGTTACCCCTTCACAGGGACTGGAAACACCATATATTTT
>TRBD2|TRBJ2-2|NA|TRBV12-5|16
CASGLVRTSGTGELFF
TGTGCTAGTGGTTTGGTAAGGACTAGCGGGACCGGGGAGCTGTTTTTT
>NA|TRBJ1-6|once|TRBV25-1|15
CASSPGDPYNSPLHF
TGTGCCAGCAGTCCCGGAGACCCCTATAATTCACCCCTCCACTTT
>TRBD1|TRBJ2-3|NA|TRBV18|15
CASSPTGASTDTQYF
TGTGCCAGCTCACCAACAGGGGCTAGCACAGATACGCAGTATTTT
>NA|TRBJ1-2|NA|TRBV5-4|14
CASSSLDSLRGYTF
TGTGCCAGCAGCTCCCTAGACTCCCTCAGGGGCTACACCTTC
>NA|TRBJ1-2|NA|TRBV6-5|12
CARWVGNYGYTF
TGTGCCCGCTGGGTAGGGAACTATGGCTACACCTTC
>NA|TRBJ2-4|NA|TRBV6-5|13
CASRHLAKNIQYF
TGTGCCAGCAGACACCTAGCCAAAAACATTCAGTACTTC
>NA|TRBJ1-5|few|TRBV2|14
CASSFQVSNQPQHF
TGTGCCAGCAGTTTTCAAGTTAGCAATCAGCCCCAGCATTTT
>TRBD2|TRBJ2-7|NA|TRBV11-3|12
CASSLGRGEQYF
TGTGCCAGCAGCCTGGGGAGGGGCGAGCAGTACTTC
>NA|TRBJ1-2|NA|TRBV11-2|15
CASSLGQGEGYGYTF
TGTGCCAGCAGCTTAGGTCAGGGAGAGGGCTATGGCTACACCTTC
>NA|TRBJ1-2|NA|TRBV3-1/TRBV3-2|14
CASSQDRPFYGYTF
TGTGCCAGCAGCCAAGATAGACCGTTCTATGGCTACACCTTC
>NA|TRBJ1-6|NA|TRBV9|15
CASSLRASYNSPLHF
TGTGCCAGCAGCCTCCGGGCCTCTTATAATTCACCCCTCCACTTT
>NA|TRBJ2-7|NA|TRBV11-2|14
CASATGHGSYEQYF
TGTGCCAGTGCAACGGGGCACGGCTCCTACGAGCAGTACTTC
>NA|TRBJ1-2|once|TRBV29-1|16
CSVEIPGTANPYGYTF
TGCAGCGTTGAAATTCCCGGGACGGCTAATCCCTATGGCTACACCTTC
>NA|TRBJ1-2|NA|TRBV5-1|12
CASSLNGPGYTF
TGCGCCAGCAGCTTGAATGGGCCTGGCTACACCTTC
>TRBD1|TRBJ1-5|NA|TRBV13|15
CASSLRDRANQPQHF
TGTGCCAGCAGCCTCCGGGACAGGGCCAATCAGCCCCAGCATTTT